Detailed here is one T cell receptor (beta chain). What it recognizes is unknown. Each CDR3 protein gets one entry after TCRdb re-called the 5' RACE reads with MiXCR. The sample yields around 150,000 distinct CDR3 sequences, about 7% seen once. The CDR3 sequence is 17 residues long. In germline, CDR1 is SGHRS, CDR2 YFSETQ. Unmatched junction bases numbered 4, after V lost 0 bases and J lost 5 bases. This sample stems from a study of T cells after yellow fever vaccination. Regarding the study as a whole: The study found a weaker secondary response that peaked faster, day 5 versus 15. Among primary-vaccination clones, most reappeared after the booster, at almost 98% for CD4 and 88% for CD8.

The clonotype was recovered from a man younger than 35 who received the YFV17D yellow fever vaccine. The rearrangement joins TRBV5-1 to TRBJ2-1, with 14 bases fitting TRBD2. The starting material was CD4+ T cells sorted from PBMCs, obtained more than 4 days after the first yellow fever vaccination. The CDR3 reads CASSLGGTSGGHNEQFF. DNA for the CDR3: TGCGCCAGCAGCTTGGGGGGGACTAGCGGGGGACACAATGAGCAGTTCTTC.